The source of this TCR beta chain is a study of ipilimumab plus nivolumab after autologous stem cell transplantation (dated by TCRdb to 2020 to 2022). In the study overall: The median number of doses received by trial patients was four to six for ipilimumab and 8 for nivolumab. The trial enrolled patients with high-risk diffuse large B cell lymphoma, mature T cell lymphoma, or multiple myeloma undergoing autologous transplant. The intent-to-treat population of the trial consisted of about 34 patients.

This clone was counted a few times. This receptor's antigen is unknown. Per-nucleotide qualities are absent, and no much larger clonotype sits a single base away. The full study reports these points: Combined checkpoint inhibition appeared tolerable as post-transplant consolidation, according to the authors' conclusion. The authors stated that profiles of the T cell receptor repertoire, regulatory T cell phenotype and gut microbiota provided a biologic rationale for studying this approach further.

Library generation was performed with the immunoSEQ multiplex PCR assay. TCRdb limited this immuneACCESS table to in-frame rearrangements with V and J called. A share of clones is missing; checked studies link under half to unresolved V genes, and the rest is unexplained. The sample yields almost 15,000 clones; approximately 75% were counted once. The ten largest clones add up to around 9.3% of the sample. Ipilimumab was given at 1 mg/kg intravenously on day 1 of selected weeks, and checkpoint therapy started 14 to 28 days after autologous transplant. The nivolumab dose was 3 mg/kg intravenously, delivered on day 1 of weeks 1, 4, 7, 10, and every two weeks through week 26. This Phase Ib clinical trial tested ipilimumab plus nivolumab, a combined checkpoint inhibition, as consolidation after autologous stem cell transplantation. The clonotype originates from a male donor with primary mediastinal lymphoma. Sample: PBMCs, taken in a trial of ipilimumab plus nivolumab as post-transplant consolidation.

The DNA sequence is as follows: TGTGCCAGCAGTTCCCGCACGGGAGACAATGAGCAGTTCTTC. It is translated as CASSSRTGDNEQFF. The chain couples TRBV6-1 to TRBJ2-1; possibly the D gene is TRBD2, per 6 matching bases. The germline ends are 13 bases apart after V is trimmed by 5 bases and J by 5 bases. From cysteine to phenylalanine, the CDR3 is 14 amino acids long. Left in the record is the CDR3 DNA by itself, 42 bases read in frame from the first base. Via the germline V gene, CDR1 is MNHNS and CDR2 SASEGT.